This TCR beta chain was documented in a study of Graves' ophthalmopathy and Graves' hyperthyroidism. Amplification of TCR beta CDR3 regions used RNA transcripts. The authors performed first-round RT-PCR with HTBI primers and then a second-round multiplex PCR. Using its own MiXCR run on the multiplex PCR reads, TCRdb lists one record per CDR3 protein. Altogether 300,000 to 400,000 distinct CDR3 sequences are present, 15% to 20% being singletons, with the ten largest covering roughly an eighth. V lost 3 bases to trimming and J lost 8 bases, with 8 bases between them. This CDR3 is built from 13 residues. This clonotype was counted ten times or more.

Specimen: peripheral blood. The sequence was obtained from an adult man with Graves' ophthalmopathy. This chain connects TRBV12-3 or TRBV12-4 to TRBJ1-6; D gene uncertain. The CDR3 spells CASSFTADSPLHF. CDR3 DNA: TGTGCCAGCAGTTTTACGGCAGATTCACCCCTCCACTTT.